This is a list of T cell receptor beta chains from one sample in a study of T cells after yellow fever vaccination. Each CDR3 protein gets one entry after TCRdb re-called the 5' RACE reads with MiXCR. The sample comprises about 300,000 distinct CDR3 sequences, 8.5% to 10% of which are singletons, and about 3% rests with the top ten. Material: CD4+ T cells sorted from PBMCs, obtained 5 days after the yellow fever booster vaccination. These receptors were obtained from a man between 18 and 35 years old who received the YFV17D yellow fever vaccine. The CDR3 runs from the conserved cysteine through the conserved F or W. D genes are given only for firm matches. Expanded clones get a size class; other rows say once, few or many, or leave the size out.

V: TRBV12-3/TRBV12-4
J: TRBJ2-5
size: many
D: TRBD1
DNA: TGTGCCAGCATCAGGACAGGCCAAGAGACCCAGTACTTC
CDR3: CASIRTGQETQYF

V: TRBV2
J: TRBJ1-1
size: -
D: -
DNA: TGTGCCAGCAGTGAAATGCGATTTGAAGCTTTCTTT
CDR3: CASSEMRFEAFF

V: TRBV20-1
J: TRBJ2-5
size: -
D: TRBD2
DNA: TGCAGTGCTATGACTAGCGGGGAGGAGACCCAGTACTTC
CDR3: CSAMTSGEETQYF

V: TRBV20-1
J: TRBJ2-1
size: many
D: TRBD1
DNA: TGCAGTGCTACGGGACAGGGAGAAATCAATGAGCAGTTCTTC
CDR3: CSATGQGEINEQFF

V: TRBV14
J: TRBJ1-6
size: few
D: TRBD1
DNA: TGTGCCAGCAGCCTTTTCACTTTTTTCGGACAGGGATTGGGTTCACCCCTCCACTTT
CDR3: CASSLFTFFGQGLGSPLHF

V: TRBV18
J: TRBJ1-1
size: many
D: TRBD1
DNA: TGTGCCAGCTCCTCGCCGGACAGGTCTCCTGAAGCTTTCTTT
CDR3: CASSSPDRSPEAFF

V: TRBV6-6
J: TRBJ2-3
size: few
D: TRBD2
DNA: TGTGCCAGCACCACTAGCGGGGGGGAAGATACGCAGTATTTT
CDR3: CASTTSGGEDTQYF

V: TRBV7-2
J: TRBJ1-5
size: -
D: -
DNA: TGTGCCAGCAGCTTACAAGGGTCGTATAGCAATCAGCCCCAGCATTTT
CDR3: CASSLQGSYSNQPQHF

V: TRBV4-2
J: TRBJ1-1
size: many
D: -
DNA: TGTGCCAGCAGCCCTGGGTTTGACACTGAAGCTTTCTTT
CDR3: CASSPGFDTEAFF

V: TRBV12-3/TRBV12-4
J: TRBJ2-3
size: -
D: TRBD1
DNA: TGTGCCACCTCCCCCGGTCCCCCAGGGGGCGGGGATACGCAGTATTTT
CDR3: CATSPGPPGGGDTQYF

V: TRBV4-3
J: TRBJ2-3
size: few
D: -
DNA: TGCGCCAGCAGCCAAGAGTCAGATACGCAGTATTTT
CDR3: CASSQESDTQYF

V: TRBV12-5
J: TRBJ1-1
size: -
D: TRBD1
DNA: TGTGCTAGTGGTTTGGTACTCGGCAGGGGGAAGGCCGAAGCTTTCTTT
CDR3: CASGLVLGRGKAEAFF

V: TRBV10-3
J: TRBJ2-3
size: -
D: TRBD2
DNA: TGTGCCATCAGACTAGCGGGGGGCGGGGATACGCAGTATTTT
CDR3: CAIRLAGGGDTQYF

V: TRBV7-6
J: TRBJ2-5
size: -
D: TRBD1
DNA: TGTGCCAGCATCCCCCTGGGACAGGGAAGAGGAGAGACCCAGTACTTC
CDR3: CASIPLGQGRGETQYF

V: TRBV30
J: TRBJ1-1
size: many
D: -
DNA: TGTGCCTGGAGTCTTCAGGGCGAAGCGCAGACTGAAGCTTTCTTT
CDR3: CAWSLQGEAQTEAFF

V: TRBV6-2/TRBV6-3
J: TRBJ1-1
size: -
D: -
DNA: TGTGCCAGCGAAGCAGGGGTGAACACTGAAGCTTTCTTT
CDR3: CASEAGVNTEAFF

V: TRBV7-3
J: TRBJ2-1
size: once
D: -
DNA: TGTGCCAGCAGCTTAAGGGCAGGGCGAAATGAGCAGTTCTTC
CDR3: CASSLRAGRNEQFF

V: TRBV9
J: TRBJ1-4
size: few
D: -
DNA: TGTGCCAGCAGCCCTTCCGCCCCGTCAAATGAAAAACTGTTTTTT
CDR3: CASSPSAPSNEKLFF

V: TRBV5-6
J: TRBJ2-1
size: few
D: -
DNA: TGTGCCAGCAGCTTGGCTTTAGGGACCTCCTCTGGTGAGCAGTTCTTC
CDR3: CASSLALGTSSGEQFF

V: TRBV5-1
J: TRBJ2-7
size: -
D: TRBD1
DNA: TGCGCCAGCAGCCTCGGACAGGGTGGATACGAGCAGTACTTC
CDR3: CASSLGQGGYEQYF

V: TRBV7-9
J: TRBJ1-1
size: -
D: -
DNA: TGTGCCAGCAGCTCCGGGGGGAACACTGAAGCTTTCTTT
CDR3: CASSSGGNTEAFF

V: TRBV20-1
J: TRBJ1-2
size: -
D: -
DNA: TGCAGTGCTAGCGAGGGTAATAGGGATGGCTACACCTTC
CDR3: CSASEGNRDGYTF

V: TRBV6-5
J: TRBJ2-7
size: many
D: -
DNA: TGTGCCAGCAGCTCTCCGACCGGGAAACTCTACGAGCAGTACTTC
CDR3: CASSSPTGKLYEQYF

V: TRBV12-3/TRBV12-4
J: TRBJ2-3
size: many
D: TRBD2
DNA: TGTGCCAGCAGTCCCCAACTAGCGGGGTTCGATACGCAGTATTTT
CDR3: CASSPQLAGFDTQYF